This T cell receptor beta chain was profiled in a study of response to subunit inactivated influenza vaccine. MiXCR, run by TCRdb on the RT-PCR reads, gives a single entry per CDR3 protein. Found here are roughly 670,000 distinct CDR3 sequences, around 15% of them singletons; the top ten hold 7.5% to 8%. Study outcomes and limitations: Each seasonal influenza vaccination, the authors suggested, recruits few new T cells.

This clonotype was detected a few times. Its specificity is unknown. Germline V gene data show CDR1 as LNHDA and CDR2 as SQIVND (reference sequence). V gave up 6 bases and J gave up 4 bases, with 15 bases separating them. This CDR3 comprises 14 residues. This TCR derives from a man aged 50 to 59 who received an inactivated influenza vaccine. The sequencing here drew on PBMCs from blood, taken around 15 days before vaccination. This chain connects TRBV19 to TRBJ1-2; D is unresolved. CDR3 DNA: TGTGCCAGTAGGGAAGTTGGATTCTCCTATGGCTACACCTTC. As protein: CASREVGFSYGYTF.